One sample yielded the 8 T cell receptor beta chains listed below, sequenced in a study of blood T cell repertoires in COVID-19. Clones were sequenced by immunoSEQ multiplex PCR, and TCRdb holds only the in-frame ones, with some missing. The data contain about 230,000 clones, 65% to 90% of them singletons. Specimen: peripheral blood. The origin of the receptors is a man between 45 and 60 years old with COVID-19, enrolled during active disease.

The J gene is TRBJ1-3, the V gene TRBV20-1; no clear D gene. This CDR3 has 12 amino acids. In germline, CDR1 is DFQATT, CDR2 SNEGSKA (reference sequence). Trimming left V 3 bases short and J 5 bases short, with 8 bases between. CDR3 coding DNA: TGCAGTGCTAGTGGCCAGAGAAACACCATATATTTT. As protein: CSASGQRNTIYF.

The CDR3 loop is CASSKTGVGNQPQHF. CDR3 in DNA: TGTGCCAGCAGCAAGACCGGGGTTGGCAATCAGCCCCAGCATTTT. This chain links TRBV7-2 with TRBJ1-5; no clear D gene. The CDR3 has 15 amino acids. V shed 5 bases and J shed 2 bases, with 13 bases lying between them. Germline CDR1 is SGHTA and CDR2 is FQGNSA.

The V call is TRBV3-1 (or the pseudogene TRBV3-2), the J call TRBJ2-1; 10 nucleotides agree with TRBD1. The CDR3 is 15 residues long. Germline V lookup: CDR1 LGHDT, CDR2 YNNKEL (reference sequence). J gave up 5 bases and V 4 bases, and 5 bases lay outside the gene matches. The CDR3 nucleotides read TGTGCCAGCAGCCCCGGGGACAGGGGCCACAATGAGCAGTTCTTC. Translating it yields CASSPGDRGHNEQFF.

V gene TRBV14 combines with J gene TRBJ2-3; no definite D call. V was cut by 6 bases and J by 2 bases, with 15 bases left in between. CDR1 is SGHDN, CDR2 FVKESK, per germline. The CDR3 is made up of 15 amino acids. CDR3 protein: CASSPEAPNTDTQYF. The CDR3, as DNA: TGTGCCAGCAGTCCAGAGGCCCCAAACACAGATACGCAGTATTTT.

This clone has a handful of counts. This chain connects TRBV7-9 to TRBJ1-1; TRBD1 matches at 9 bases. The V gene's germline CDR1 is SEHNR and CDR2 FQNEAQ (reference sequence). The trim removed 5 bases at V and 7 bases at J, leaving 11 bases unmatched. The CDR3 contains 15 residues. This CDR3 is CASSLDQGQGIEAFF. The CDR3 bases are TGTGCCAGCAGCCTAGATCAAGGACAGGGGATTGAAGCTTTCTTT.

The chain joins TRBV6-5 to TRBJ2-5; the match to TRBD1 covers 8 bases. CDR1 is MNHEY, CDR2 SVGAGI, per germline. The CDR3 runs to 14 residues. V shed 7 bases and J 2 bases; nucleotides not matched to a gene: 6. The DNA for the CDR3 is TGTGCCAGCACCCTAGGACAGGGACAAGAGACCCAGTACTTC. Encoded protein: CASTLGQGQETQYF.

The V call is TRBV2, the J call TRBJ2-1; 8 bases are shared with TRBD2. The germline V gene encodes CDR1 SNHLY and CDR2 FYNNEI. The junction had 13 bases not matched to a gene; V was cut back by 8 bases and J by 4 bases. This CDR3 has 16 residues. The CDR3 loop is CASYEGAGGRYNEQFF. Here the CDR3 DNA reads TGTGCCAGCTACGAAGGGGCGGGGGGTAGGTACAATGAGCAGTTCTTC.

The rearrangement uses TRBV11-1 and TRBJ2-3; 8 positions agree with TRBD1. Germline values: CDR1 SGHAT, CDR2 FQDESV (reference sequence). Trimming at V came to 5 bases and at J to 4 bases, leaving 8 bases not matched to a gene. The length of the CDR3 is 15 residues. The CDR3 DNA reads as TGTGCCAGCAGCACCCGGACAGGGAATTCAGATACGCAGTATTTT. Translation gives CASSTRTGNSDTQYF.